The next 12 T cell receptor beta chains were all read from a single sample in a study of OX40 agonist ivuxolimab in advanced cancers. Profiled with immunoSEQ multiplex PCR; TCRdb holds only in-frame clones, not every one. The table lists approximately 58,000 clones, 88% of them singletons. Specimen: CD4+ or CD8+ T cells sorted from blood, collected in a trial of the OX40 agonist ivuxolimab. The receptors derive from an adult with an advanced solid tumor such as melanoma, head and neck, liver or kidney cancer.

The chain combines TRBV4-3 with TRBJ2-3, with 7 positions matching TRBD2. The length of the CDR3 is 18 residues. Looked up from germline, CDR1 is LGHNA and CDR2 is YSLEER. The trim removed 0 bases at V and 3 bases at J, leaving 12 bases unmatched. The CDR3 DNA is TGCGCCAGCAGCCAAGAGAGGTTGGGCGGGGGATCAACAGATACGCAGTATTTT. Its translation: CASSQERLGGGSTDTQYF.

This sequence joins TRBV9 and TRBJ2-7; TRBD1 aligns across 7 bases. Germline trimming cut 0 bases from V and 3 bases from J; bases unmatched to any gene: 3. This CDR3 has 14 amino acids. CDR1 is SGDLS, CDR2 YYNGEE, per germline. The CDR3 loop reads CASSVGGTDYEQYF. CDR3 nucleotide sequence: TGTGCCAGCAGCGTAGGGGGGACAGACTACGAGCAGTACTTC.

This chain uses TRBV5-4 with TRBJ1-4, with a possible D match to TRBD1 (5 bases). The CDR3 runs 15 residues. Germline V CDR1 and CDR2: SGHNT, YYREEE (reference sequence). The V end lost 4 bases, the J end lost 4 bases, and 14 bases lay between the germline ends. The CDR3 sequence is CASSPDGGSNEKLFF. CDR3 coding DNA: TGTGCCAGCAGCCCGGATGGGGGTAGTAATGAAAAACTGTTTTTT.

The CDR3 sequence is CAGGGSTDTQYF. Written as DNA, the CDR3 is TGTGCCGGCGGGGGAAGCACAGATACGCAGTATTTT. The gene calls are TRBV6-1 and TRBJ2-3, with 7 bases matching TRBD2. Germline values: CDR1 MNHNS, CDR2 SASEGT. This CDR3 is 12 amino acids long. V shed 11 bases, J shed 0 bases, and the junction held 2 bases outside the gene matches.

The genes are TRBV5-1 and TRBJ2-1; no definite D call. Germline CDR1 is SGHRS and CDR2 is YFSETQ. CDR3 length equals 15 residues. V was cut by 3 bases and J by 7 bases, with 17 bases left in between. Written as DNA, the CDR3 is TGCGCCAGCAGCTCAGGAAAGCGTGGTTGGAATGAGCAGTTCTTC. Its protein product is CASSSGKRGWNEQFF. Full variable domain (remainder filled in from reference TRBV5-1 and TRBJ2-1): KAGVTQTPRYLIKTRGQQVTLSCSPISGHRSVSWYQQTPGQGLQFLFEYFSETQRNKGNFPGRFSGRQFSNSRSEMNVSTLELGDSALYLCASSSGKRGWNEQFFGPGTRLTVL.

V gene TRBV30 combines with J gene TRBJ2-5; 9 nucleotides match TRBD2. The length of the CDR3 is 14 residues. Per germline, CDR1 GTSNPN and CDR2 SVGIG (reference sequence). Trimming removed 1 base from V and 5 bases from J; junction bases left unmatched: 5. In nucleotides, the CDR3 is TGTGCCTGGAGTGGGGGACTAGCTGGGGAGACCCAGTACTTC. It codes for CAWSGGLAGETQYF.

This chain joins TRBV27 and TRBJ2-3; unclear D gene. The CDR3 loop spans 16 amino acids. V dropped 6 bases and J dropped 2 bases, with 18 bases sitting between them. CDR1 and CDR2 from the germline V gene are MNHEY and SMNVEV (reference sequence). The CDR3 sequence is CASRYGWSEITDTQYF. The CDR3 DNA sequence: TGTGCCAGCAGATACGGGTGGTCGGAGATCACAGATACGCAGTATTTT.

CDR3 in amino acids: CASSPASVTDTQYF. The CDR3 nucleotides are TGTGCCAGCTCACCGGCTAGCGTCACAGATACGCAGTATTTT. The V call is TRBV18, the J call TRBJ2-3, with a tentative D call TRBD2 (6 bases). Germline CDR1 reads KGHSH; CDR2 reads LQKENI. V was pared by 3 bases and J by 2 bases, with 9 bases between. CDR3 length: 14 residues.

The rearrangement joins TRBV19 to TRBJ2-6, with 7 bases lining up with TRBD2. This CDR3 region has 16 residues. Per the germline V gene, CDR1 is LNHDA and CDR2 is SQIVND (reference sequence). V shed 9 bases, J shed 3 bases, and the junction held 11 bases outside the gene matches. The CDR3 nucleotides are TGTGCCAGCGCTAGCGGCGCGGGCGGTGGGGCCAACGTCCTGACTTTC. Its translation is CASASGAGGGANVLTF.

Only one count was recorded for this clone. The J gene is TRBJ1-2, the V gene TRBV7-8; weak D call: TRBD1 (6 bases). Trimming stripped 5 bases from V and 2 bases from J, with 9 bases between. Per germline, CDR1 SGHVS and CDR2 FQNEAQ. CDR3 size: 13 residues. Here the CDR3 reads CASSMDSNYGYTF. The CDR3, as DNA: TGTGCCAGCAGCATGGACAGCAACTATGGCTACACCTTC.

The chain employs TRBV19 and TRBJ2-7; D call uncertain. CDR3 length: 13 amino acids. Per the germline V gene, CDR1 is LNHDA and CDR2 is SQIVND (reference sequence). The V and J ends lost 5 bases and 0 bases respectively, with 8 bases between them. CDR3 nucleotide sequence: TGTGCCAGTAGTCGGACGGTCTCCTACGAGCAGTACTTC. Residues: CASSRTVSYEQYF.

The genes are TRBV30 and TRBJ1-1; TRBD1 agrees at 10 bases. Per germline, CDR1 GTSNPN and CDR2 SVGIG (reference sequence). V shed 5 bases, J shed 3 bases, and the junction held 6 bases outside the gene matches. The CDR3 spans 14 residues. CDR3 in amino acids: CAWDSGTGDTEAFF. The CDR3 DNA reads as TGTGCCTGGGACTCCGGGACAGGGGACACTGAAGCTTTCTTT.